The 18 T cell receptor beta chains below were found in one sample sequenced in a study of blood T cells in healthy people across ages. A second PCR of about 7 to 12 cycles used a sample-barcoded 5' primer and a J-beta primer mix. TCRdb re-called the 5' RACE reads with MiXCR, one entry per CDR3 protein. The sample includes roughly 720,000 distinct CDR3 sequences, 50% to 65% of them seen just once. Sequencing was done on a sample of blood. The receptors stem from an elderly man in good health.

This clonotype appeared a single time. V and J are TRBV30 and TRBJ1-5; TRBD1 is a possible D gene (6 bases). The CDR3 consists of 14 residues. Germline CDR1 and CDR2: GTSNPN and SVGIG (reference sequence). Trimming took 1 base from V and 5 from J, leaving 12 bases between them. The chain's CDR3 is CAWSAGQLYQPQHF. CDR3 nucleotide sequence: TGTGCCTGGAGTGCAGGACAGCTCTATCAGCCCCAGCATTTT.

The V and J genes are TRBV20-1 and TRBJ1-1; no reliable D call. The CDR3 has 12 amino acids. Deletions cut 5 bases from V and 0 bases from J, with 7 bases between. Looked up from germline, CDR1 is DFQATT and CDR2 is SNEGSKA (reference sequence). This CDR3 reads CSAPSMNTEAFF. The CDR3 DNA sequence: TGCAGTGCTCCCTCCATGAACACTGAAGCTTTCTTT.

The chain combines TRBV10-3 with TRBJ2-5; D is unresolved. The DNA end lines up better with TRBJ2-7; the J call may be wrong. This CDR3 has 14 amino acids. Per the germline V gene, CDR1 is ENHRY and CDR2 is SYGVKD. This CDR3 is CAISDPTWGYEQYF. CDR3 in DNA: TGTGCCATCAGTGACCCCACCTGGGGCTACGAGCAGTACTTC.

V is TRBV20-1 and J is TRBJ2-1; TRBD2 matches 14 bases. Germline CDR1 DFQATT, CDR2 SNEGSKA (reference sequence). CDR3 length equals 15 residues. V lost 2 bases, J lost 8 bases, and 5 bases stayed unmatched. This CDR3 reads CSARRLAGGMDEQFF. In nucleotides, the CDR3 is TGCAGTGCTAGAAGACTAGCGGGAGGGATGGATGAGCAGTTCTTC.

The V and J genes are TRBV14 and TRBJ2-1; unclear D gene. Trimming left V 4 bases short and J 5 bases short, with 18 bases between. CDR1 and CDR2 (germline): SGHDN, FVKESK. The CDR3 spans 16 residues. CDR3 loop: CASSPLPSGRHNEQFF. The CDR3 nucleotides read TGTGCCAGCAGCCCCCTACCGTCTGGCCGACACAATGAGCAGTTCTTC.

The DNA for the CDR3 is TGTGCCAGCAGCTTAGAGTATGCAGGCTACCGCTACGAGCAGTACTTC. Translating it yields CASSLEYAGYRYEQYF. The chain combines TRBV11-2 with TRBJ2-7; D remains ambiguous. V shed 0 bases and J shed 3 bases, with 15 bases lying between them. Germline lookup yields CDR1 SGHAT and CDR2 FQNNGV. The CDR3 is made up of 16 amino acids. The whole variable domain, filled in from reference TRBV11-2 and TRBJ2-7, reads EAGVAQSPRYKIIEKRQSVAFWCNPISGHATLYWYQQILGQGPKLLIQFQNNGVVDDSQLPKDRFSAERLKGVDSTLKIQPAKLEDSAVYLCASSLEYAGYRYEQYFGPGTRLTVT.

This clonotype showed up just a few times. This chain uses TRBV20-1 with TRBJ1-2; TRBD1 matches 7 bases. There are 14 residues in the CDR3. With 5 bases clipped from V and 4 bases from J, the junction kept 10 bases outside the gene matches. The germline gives CDR1 DFQATT, CDR2 SNEGSKA (reference sequence). CDR3 nucleotides: TGCAGTGCTCCAACGGGACAGACCCTCTATGGCTACACCTTC. Protein product: CSAPTGQTLYGYTF.

V is TRBV9 and J is TRBJ2-3; 11 nucleotides line up with TRBD2. The length of the CDR3 is 15 residues. V gave up 2 bases and J gave up 5 bases; unmatched junction bases: 4. Germline V gene lookup returns CDR1 SGDLS and CDR2 YYNGEE. CDR3 sequence reads: CASSVLAGGVDTQYF. The CDR3, as DNA: TGTGCCAGCAGCGTTTTAGCGGGAGGGGTAGATACGCAGTATTTT. The variable domain in full, completed from reference TRBV9 and TRBJ2-3, reads DSGVTQTPKHLITATGQRVTLRCSPRSGDLSVYWYQQSLDQGLQFLIQYYNGEERAKGNILERFSAQQFPDLHSELNLSSLELGDSALYFCASSVLAGGVDTQYFGPGTRLTVL.

J is TRBJ2-5 and V is TRBV11-3, with D unresolved. Germline V gene lookup returns CDR1 SGHNT and CDR2 YENEEA. CDR3 length: 13 amino acids. V shed 1 base and J shed 11 bases, with 14 bases lying between them. The CDR3 region has the DNA TGTGCCAGCAGCTTAGGTGCGCGAGCTGAGCAGTACTTC. Translating it yields CASSLGARAEQYF.

The rearrangement joins TRBV2 to TRBJ1-1; D unclear. Deletions cut 6 bases from V and 4 bases from J, with 12 bases between. Germline CDR1 is SNHLY and CDR2 is FYNNEI. The CDR3 sequence is 13 residues long. This CDR3 reads CASRTTEGTEAFF. Written as DNA, the CDR3 is TGTGCCAGCAGGACGACTGAGGGCACTGAAGCTTTCTTT.

This sequence joins TRBV10-3 and TRBJ1-1, with 7 bases that match TRBD1. The V gene end was trimmed by 6 bases and the J gene end by 2 bases; junction bases not matched to a gene: 6. CDR3 length equals 14 residues. CDR1 and CDR2 (germline): ENHRY, SYGVKD. CDR3 loop: CAISLGQLNTEAFF. CDR3 nucleotides: TGTGCCATCAGCCTGGGACAGCTCAACACTGAAGCTTTCTTT.

CDR3 bases: TGCAGCGTGGGGGTGGGGGAGTTCGGGCAGAACGTCGCTGAAGCTTTCTTT. This translates into CSVGVGEFGQNVAEAFF. The rearrangement uses TRBV29-1 and TRBJ1-1; D is perhaps TRBD1 (5 bases). Trimming cost V 6 bases and J 6 bases, with 29 bases left between them. Germline values: CDR1 SQVTM, CDR2 ANQGSEA. The CDR3 sequence is 17 residues long.

The J gene is TRBJ2-5, the V gene TRBV20-1; a weak D match, TRBD2 (6 bases). The germline V gene has CDR1 DFQATT and CDR2 SNEGSKA (reference sequence). The CDR3 is made up of 14 amino acids. V dropped 6 bases and J dropped 5 bases, with 19 bases sitting between them. DNA of the CDR3: TGCAGTGCCCCCAAACGGGGGTATGGGGAGACCCAGTACTTC. It translates to CSAPKRGYGETQYF.

This chain connects TRBV7-2 to TRBJ2-5; D may be TRBD1 (5 bases). The last part of the DNA fits TRBJ2-7 better; the J call may be wrong. The CDR3 has 12 residues. Germline V CDR1 and CDR2: SGHTA, FQGNSA. The CDR3 is CASSSGILEQYF. CDR3 coding DNA: TGTGCCAGCAGCTCAGGGATTCTCGAGCAGTACTTC.

Remarks on this clonotype: A much more abundant neighbour one base away suggests this may be a read error. This rearrangement joins TRBV6-4 to TRBJ2-1; D may be TRBD2 (7 bases). Germline V lookup: CDR1 MRHNA, CDR2 SNTAGT. The CDR3 has 15 residues. The CDR3: CASFRGGSSCNEQFF. CDR3 nucleotides: TGTGCCAGCTTCAGGGGAGGGAGCTCCTGCAATGAGCAGTTCTTC.

The chain recombines TRBV5-5 with TRBJ1-2; D uncertain. CDR1 is SGHKS and CDR2 is YYEKEE in the germline V gene (reference sequence). The CDR3 totals 13 residues. The V end lost 3 bases, the J end lost 6 bases, and 12 bases lay between the germline ends. The CDR3 here is CASSSGPGDGYTF. The DNA for the CDR3 is TGTGCCAGCAGCTCCGGACCCGGGGATGGCTACACCTTC.

V and J are TRBV27 and TRBJ2-3; 8 bases map to TRBD2. J gave up 7 bases and V 4 bases, and 13 bases lay outside the gene matches. Per germline, CDR1 MNHEY and CDR2 SMNVEV (reference sequence). The CDR3 has 16 residues. CDR3 residues: CASSYSGAGVRYTQYF. The CDR3 DNA sequence: TGTGCCAGCAGTTATTCAGGAGCGGGAGTCCGGTATACGCAGTATTTT.

The rearrangement uses TRBV7-2 and TRBJ2-4; D assignment may be TRBD1 or TRBD2 (5 bases each). V gave up 3 bases and J gave up 13 bases, with 16 bases separating them. Germline V lookup: CDR1 SGHTA, CDR2 FQGNSA. The CDR3 loop spans 13 amino acids. CDR3 region: CASSFRQRGEQYF. As DNA, the CDR3 is TGTGCCAGCAGCTTTCGACAGAGGGGAGAGCAGTACTTC.